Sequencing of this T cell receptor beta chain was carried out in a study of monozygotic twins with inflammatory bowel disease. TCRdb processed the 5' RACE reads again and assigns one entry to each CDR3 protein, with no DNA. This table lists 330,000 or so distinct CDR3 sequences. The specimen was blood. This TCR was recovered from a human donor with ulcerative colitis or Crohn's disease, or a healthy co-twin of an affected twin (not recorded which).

CDR3 amino acids: CSVDRGGEAFF. The gene calls are TRBV29-1 and TRBJ1-1; TCRdb proposes TRBD1, but this gene call is untestable without DNA. CDR1 and CDR2 from the germline V gene are SQVTM and ANQGSEA. The CDR3 sequence is 11 residues long. Drawing the rest from reference TRBV29-1 and TRBJ1-1, the complete variable domain is SAVISQKPSRDICQRGTSLTIQCQVDSQVTMMFWYRQQPGQSLTLIATANQGSEATYESGFVIDKFPISRPNLTFSTLTVSNMSPEDSSIYLCSVDRGGEAFFGQGTRLTVV.